This TCR beta chain was recorded in a study of T cells after somatic rescue of genetic block. Germline assignment: CDR1 SGHRS and CDR2 YFSETQ. The CDR3 runs 14 residues. Trimming took 2 bases from V and 0 from J; bases not matched to a gene: 0. Profiled with immunoSEQ multiplex PCR; TCRdb holds only in-frame clones, not every one. The top ten hold under 25% of the sample, which has some 13,000 clones, over 60% seen once. This chain uses TRBV5-1 with TRBJ1-2; 8 nucleotides agree with TRBD1. The receptor's source is a boy younger than 18. Sequenced input: peripheral blood mononuclear cells (PBMCs). Here the CDR3 reads CASSLQGANYGYTF. CDR3 DNA sequence: TGCGCCAGCAGCTTACAGGGGGCTAACTATGGCTACACCTTC.